Sequencing of this T cell receptor (beta chain) was carried out in a study of chemoradiotherapy in HPV16-positive cancers. Study at large: Candidate HPV-specific clones and shared TCR motifs came from a couple of HPV16-positive patients.

CDR1 and CDR2 from the germline V gene are SGHRS and YFSETQ. The CDR3 extends over 15 amino acids. With V trimmed by 3 bases and J by 4 bases, 8 bases remained unmatched. This clone appeared once. Its antigen is undetermined. The repertoire was sequenced with immunoSEQ multiplex PCR; TCRdb's copy has only in-frame clones and lacks some. Here the sample spans some 1,600 clones, around four fifths being singletons. Study results and caveats: Functional assays defining HPV-specific T cells used only two HPV16-positive patients. For HPV16-positive patients, expanding HPV-responsive T cells associated with longer recurrence-free survival.

The chain recombines TRBV5-1 with TRBJ2-5; 8 bases line up with TRBD1. The TCR comes from a human donor with HPV-associated anogenital cancer. The sequenced sample was tumor tissue, obtained from a patient who underwent chemoradiotherapy. As DNA, the CDR3 is TGCGCCAGCAGCTCCGGGACAGGCCTGGGAGAGACCCAGTACTTC. Its protein product is CASSSGTGLGETQYF.